The subject of this entry is one TCR beta chain. CDR1 and CDR2 (germline): SEHNR, FQNEAQ (reference sequence). The CDR3 is 16 residues long. V lost 5 bases to trimming and J lost 4 bases, with 20 bases between them. Measured with immunoSEQ multiplex PCR; TCRdb has only the in-frame clones, and not every one. The sample lists 100,000 to 150,000 clones; 88% were seen once. The sample comes from a study of blood T cell repertoires in COVID-19. This chain joins TRBV7-9 and TRBJ1-1; possibly TRBD1 for D (6 bases). The sample taken for sequencing was peripheral blood. This receptor was identified in a man between 65 and 85 years old with active COVID-19. This chain's CDR3 is CASSPRDEGVGTEAFF. The CDR3 DNA reads as TGTGCCAGCAGCCCACGGGATGAGGGGGTGGGCACTGAAGCTTTCTTT.